These 23 T cell receptor beta chains were sequenced from one sample in a study of blood T cell repertoires in COVID-19. Measured with immunoSEQ multiplex PCR; TCRdb has only the in-frame clones, and not every one. The repertoire holds some 270,000 clones, with roughly 85% as singletons. The sample consisted of PBMCs or T cells enriched from blood (not recorded which). The receptor set was obtained from a woman aged 45-65 years with acute COVID-19.

This clone was picked up a small number of times. The chain links TRBV11-2 to TRBJ2-5, with D perhaps TRBD2 (6 bases). The CDR3 is made up of 16 amino acids. Germline CDR1 reads SGHAT; CDR2 reads FQNNGV. V lost 1 base and J lost 1, with 13 bases in between. The CDR3 region is CASSLGGDFVQETQYF. In DNA, the CDR3 is TGTGCCAGCAGCTTAGGGGGGGATTTTGTCCAAGAGACCCAGTACTTC.

This clone was picked up a small number of times. CDR3 nucleotide sequence: TGTGCCAGCAGTGAAGCGACCGGAGATTACGAGCAGTACTTC. Protein product: CASSEATGDYEQYF. The chain employs TRBV6-1 and TRBJ2-7; no clear D gene. V lost 0 bases, J lost 4 bases, and 10 bases lay in between. The CDR3 runs to 14 residues. From germline, CDR1 is MNHNS and CDR2 SASEGT.

This clone appeared once. The V and J genes are TRBV30 and TRBJ1-4; 10 bases match TRBD1. J lost 8 bases, V lost 3 bases, and 3 bases had no gene match. Germline lookup yields CDR1 GTSNPN and CDR2 SVGIG (reference sequence). The CDR3 has 13 residues. CDR3 coding DNA: TGTGCCTGGAGCGCGGACAGGGGGGAAAAACTGTTTTTT. This codes for CAWSADRGEKLFF. Full variable domain (remainder filled in from reference TRBV30 and TRBJ1-4): SQTIHQWPATLVQPVGSPLSLECTVEGTSNPNLYWYRQAAGRGLQLLFYSVGIGQISSEVPQNLSASRPQDRQFILSSKKLLLSDSGFYLCAWSADRGEKLFFGSGTQLSVL.

The genes are TRBV5-4 and TRBJ2-1; D not resolved. With 4 bases removed from V and 0 bases from J, the gap between germline ends came to 8 bases. Germline V gene lookup returns CDR1 SGHNT and CDR2 YYREEE (reference sequence). The CDR3 has 14 residues. The DNA for the CDR3 is TGTGCCAGCAGCGCCTCGGTCTCCTACAATGAGCAGTTCTTC. Residues: CASSASVSYNEQFF.

This clone has a single count. This specimen includes other DNA sequences encoding the same CDR3. This chain links TRBV27 with TRBJ1-2; weak D call: TRBD1 (6 bases). Germline V gene data show CDR1 as MNHEY and CDR2 as SMNVEV (reference sequence). V was pared by 2 bases and J by 5 bases, with 9 bases between. The CDR3 consists of 13 residues. The CDR3 DNA reads as TGTGCCAGCAGTTTAGGGCAGGGGTATGGCTACACCTTC. Protein: CASSLGQGYGYTF.

This chain uses TRBV7-2 with TRBJ2-5, with a tentative D call TRBD2 (5 bases). Per germline, CDR1 SGHTA and CDR2 FQGNSA. The V and J ends lost 7 bases and 4 bases respectively, with 13 bases between them. This CDR3 is built from 13 residues. This chain's CDR3 is CASTRGEAETQYF. Written as DNA, the CDR3 is TGTGCCAGCACTCGGGGAGAGGCAGAGACCCAGTACTTC.

The chain joins TRBV5-1 to TRBJ1-5, with 8 bases identical to TRBD1. V was clipped by 0 bases and J by 3 bases; unmatched bases: 5. CDR1 and CDR2 from the germline V gene are SGHRS and YFSETQ. CDR3 length equals 16 residues. CDR3 loop: CASSLDGTGLNQPQHF. The CDR3 DNA follows: TGCGCCAGCAGCTTGGACGGGACAGGCCTCAATCAGCCCCAGCATTTT.

V is TRBV2 and J is TRBJ2-7, with D hard to call. The V gene's germline CDR1 is SNHLY and CDR2 FYNNEI. The V and J ends lost 10 bases and 1 base respectively, with 17 bases between them. The CDR3 extends over 14 amino acids. The CDR3 bases are TGTGCCACTGGAAACCGACCGAGGTCCTACGAGCAGTACTTC. Amino acid sequence: CATGNRPRSYEQYF. Full variable domain (missing parts from reference TRBV2 and TRBJ2-7): EPEVTQTPSHQVTQMGQEVILRCVPISNHLYFYWYRQILGQKVEFLVSFYNNEISEKSEIFDDQFSVERPDGSNFTLKIRSTKLEDSAMYFCATGNRPRSYEQYFGPGTRLTVT.

V gene TRBV3-1 (or the pseudogene TRBV3-2) combines with J gene TRBJ2-3; 12 nucleotides agree with TRBD2. Unmatched junction bases numbered 17, after V lost 4 bases and J lost 9 bases. CDR3 size: 18 residues. Germline CDR1 reads LGHDT; CDR2 reads YNNKEL (reference sequence). In nucleotides, the CDR3 is TGTGCCAGCAGCCCCCGCCTCGGACTAGCGGGGACTCTCATGACGCAGTATTTT. The encoded protein is CASSPRLGLAGTLMTQYF.

The rearrangement joins TRBV6-6 to TRBJ1-2, with 9 bases aligning to TRBD1. The ends lost 0 bases at V and 5 bases at J; junction bases unmatched: 4. CDR3 length: 15 amino acids. Germline assignment: CDR1 MNHNY and CDR2 SVGAGI (reference sequence). CDR3 in DNA: TGTGCCAGCAGTTACTCGGACAGGGGCGAGTATGGCTACACCTTC. Its translation: CASSYSDRGEYGYTF.

The rearrangement links TRBV19 to TRBJ1-4, with D unresolved. The CDR3 has 16 amino acids. V shed 6 bases and J shed 8 bases, with 22 bases lying between them. The germline gives CDR1 LNHDA, CDR2 SQIVND (reference sequence). This CDR3 reads CASSQRPPGGLEKLFF. The CDR3 coding sequence is TGTGCCAGTAGCCAAAGGCCCCCGGGCGGGCTGGAAAAACTGTTTTTT.

The rearrangement joins TRBV18 to TRBJ1-2; 8 positions match TRBD1. Trimming removed 3 bases from V and 8 bases from J; junction bases left unmatched: 8. Germline CDR1 KGHSH, CDR2 LQKENI. The CDR3 spans 14 residues. Written as DNA, the CDR3 is TGTGCCAGCTCACCTGACGGACAGGGATTAGGCTACACCTTC. Its protein is CASSPDGQGLGYTF.

The rearrangement uses TRBV7-8 and TRBJ1-1; no clear D. This CDR3 contains 15 residues. V was clipped by 5 bases and J by 3 bases, with 16 bases between them. Germline values: CDR1 SGHVS, CDR2 FQNEAQ. The CDR3 loop is CASSPRPGEDTEAFF. The CDR3, as DNA: TGTGCCAGCAGCCCACGACCGGGTGAAGACACTGAAGCTTTCTTT.

This clone was seen more than once but under ten times. This chain connects TRBV18 to TRBJ1-1; unclear D gene. V dropped 4 bases and J dropped 0 bases, with 12 bases sitting between them. The CDR3 is 15 residues long. Germline values: CDR1 KGHSH, CDR2 LQKENI. Here the CDR3 DNA reads TGTGCCAGCTCACGAATGGAGAGATTGAACACTGAAGCTTTCTTT. Its protein is CASSRMERLNTEAFF.

This clone was seen more than once but under ten times. V is TRBV28 and J is TRBJ1-2; D gene ambiguous. V lost 5 bases and J 8 bases, leaving 21 bases between the germline ends. The CDR3 runs to 15 residues. Germline CDR1 reads MDHEN; CDR2 reads SYDVKM. CDR3: CASSPPFPAGYGYTF. DNA of the CDR3: TGTGCCAGCAGTCCTCCATTCCCGGCAGGCTACGGCTACACCTTC.

This clone was seen a single time. The chain combines TRBV5-1 with TRBJ1-4, with TRBD1 matching over 7 bases. With 0 bases clipped from V and 3 bases from J, the junction kept 5 bases outside the gene matches. The CDR3 contains 16 residues. Per the germline V gene, CDR1 is SGHRS and CDR2 is YFSETQ. The CDR3 sequence is CASSLGDSRSNEKLFF. In DNA, the CDR3 is TGCGCCAGCAGCTTGGGGGACAGCCGCTCTAATGAAAAACTGTTTTTT.

V is TRBV30 and J is TRBJ1-2; a possible D gene is TRBD1 (6 bases). The CDR3 loop spans 15 amino acids. The germline V and J ends were trimmed by 4 bases and 4 bases, with 19 bases remaining between them. The germline CDR1 and CDR2 sequences are GTSNPN and SVGIG (reference sequence). CDR3 nucleotides: TGTGCCTGGATCCCAGGCAGGGGAAGGACCTATGGCTACACCTTC. It translates to CAWIPGRGRTYGYTF.

The CDR3 region is CASSKGLGNSNQPQHF. The CDR3, as DNA: TGTGCCAGTAGTAAGGGGTTGGGGAATAGCAATCAGCCCCAGCATTTT. The chain recombines TRBV19 with TRBJ1-5; D possibly corresponds to TRBD1 (5 bases). The germline gives CDR1 LNHDA, CDR2 SQIVND (reference sequence). The CDR3 has 16 amino acids. The V and J ends lost 4 bases and 0 bases respectively, with 13 bases between them.

The chain links TRBV27 to TRBJ1-2; the match to TRBD1 covers 7 bases. The V gene end was trimmed by 8 bases and the J gene end by 8 bases; junction bases not matched to a gene: 14. CDR3 size: 14 residues. Germline V gene data show CDR1 as MNHEY and CDR2 as SMNVEV (reference sequence). CDR3 protein: CASSPAGGRNGYTF. As DNA, the CDR3 is TGTGCCAGCTCCCCCGCAGGGGGAAGGAACGGCTACACCTTC.

The V call is TRBV5-4, the J call TRBJ1-4; TRBD1 is a possible D gene (6 bases). This CDR3 is built from 14 residues. With 4 bases removed from V and 3 bases from J, the gap between germline ends came to 10 bases. The germline CDR1 and CDR2 sequences are SGHNT and YYREEE (reference sequence). In DNA form, the CDR3 reads TGTGCCAGCAGCCCGACAGGACCTAATGAAAAACTGTTTTTT. It encodes CASSPTGPNEKLFF.

In its sample, this clone was seen once. This chain links TRBV12-3 or TRBV12-4 with TRBJ1-1, with D unresolved. The CDR3 has 12 amino acids. V lost 0 bases, J lost 8 bases, and 7 bases lay in between. As DNA, the CDR3 is TGTGCCAGCAGTTTAGCCAGGTTAGAAGCTTTCTTT. Translating it yields CASSLARLEAFF.

The V and J genes are TRBV15 and TRBJ1-2, with D uncertain. V was trimmed by 1 base and J by 3 bases, leaving 12 bases between them. Germline CDR1 and CDR2: LNHNV and YYDKDF (reference sequence). This CDR3 spans 15 amino acids. The DNA of the CDR3 is TGTGCCACCAGCAGAGTGCCGGCGCGGGACTATGGCTACACCTTC. As protein: CATSRVPARDYGYTF.

The chain links TRBV2 to TRBJ1-4, with D possibly TRBD1 on 5 matching bases. Germline assignment: CDR1 SNHLY and CDR2 FYNNEI. Between the trimmed V and J ends, which lost 7 bases and 7 bases, there was a span of 16 bases. This CDR3 contains 14 residues. CDR3 loop: CASNRDGGSEKLFF. The CDR3 DNA is TGTGCCAGCAATCGAGACGGGGGGAGTGAAAAACTGTTTTTT.